The 27 T cell receptor beta chains reported below all come from one sample, sequenced in a study of T cells in Graves' hyperthyroidism and ophthalmopathy. The CDR3 regions of TCR beta were amplified from RNA transcripts. HTBI primers drove first-round RT-PCR of the TCR CDR3. TCRdb independently ran MiXCR on the multiplex PCR reads; one entry per CDR3 protein. Of about 210,000 distinct CDR3 sequences in the sample, under 20% were seen once. The sequenced sample consisted of blood. The receptor source for this set is a man aged 50 to 60 with Graves' hyperthyroidism.

The chain uses TRBV5-1 and TRBJ2-7; no reliable D call. Trimming pared 3 bases from V and 0 bases from J, leaving 4 bases between. Germline V gene data show CDR1 as SGHRS and CDR2 as YFSETQ. CDR3 size: 12 residues. The CDR3 DNA is TGCGCCAGCAGCTCTAGCTCCTACGAGCAGTACTTC. Encoded protein: CASSSSSYEQYF. The full variable domain, with the rest looked up from reference TRBV5-1 and TRBJ2-7, is KAGVTQTPRYLIKTRGQQVTLSCSPISGHRSVSWYQQTPGQGLQFLFEYFSETQRNKGNFPGRFSGRQFSNSRSEMNVSTLELGDSALYLCASSSSSYEQYFGPGTRLTVT.

Concerning this clonotype itself: Since a much larger clone is just one base distant, this may be a read error. The chain carries TRBV11-3 and TRBJ2-2; tentative D call: TRBD2 (5 bases). The CDR3 loop spans 14 amino acids. The V end lost 4 bases, the J end lost 4 bases, and 10 bases lay between the germline ends. Germline CDR1 and CDR2: SGHNT and YENEEA. The CDR3 sequence: CASSSVRGTGELFF. The DNA for the CDR3 is TGTGCCAGCAGCTCAGTCCGGGGCACCGGGGAGCTGTTTTTT.

The CDR3 coding sequence is TGTGCCTGGAGTCGGAATGCGCTGAACACTGAAGCTTTCTTT. Amino acid sequence: CAWSRNALNTEAFF. V is TRBV28 and J is TRBJ1-1; D is uncertain. Trimming cost V 11 bases and J 0 bases, with 16 bases left between them. Germline V gives CDR1 MDHEN, CDR2 SYDVKM. The CDR3 is 14 amino acids.

Only a few counts were recorded for this clonotype. The chain is built from TRBV6-5 and TRBJ1-2; 7 nucleotides line up with TRBD1. Per the germline V gene, CDR1 is MNHEY and CDR2 is SVGAGI. The CDR3 totals 19 residues. V lost 0 bases and J lost 4; bases outside the gene matches: 17. CDR3 sequence: CASSYSPLTDRPNPYGYTF. The CDR3 DNA sequence: TGTGCCAGCAGTTACTCTCCTCTAACGGACAGGCCGAATCCCTATGGCTACACCTTC.

This clonotype was found a few times. V usage is TRBV2 and J usage is TRBJ2-2; tentatively, D is TRBD1 (5 bases). Trimming shortened V by 8 bases and J by 1 base, and 11 bases separated the two germline ends. The CDR3 consists of 14 residues. CDR1 and CDR2 from the germline V gene are SNHLY and FYNNEI. The CDR3 DNA reads as TGTGCCAGCGTAAGACAGAGGAACACCGGGGAGCTGTTTTTT. Translation: CASVRQRNTGELFF.

CDR3 sequence (DNA): TGTGCCAGTAGTAACATAGCGGGAGGCTCCTACGAGCAGTACTTC. This translates into CASSNIAGGSYEQYF. V usage is TRBV19 and J usage is TRBJ2-7; TRBD2 aligns across 10 bases. V dropped 4 bases and J dropped 0; count of bases not matched to a gene: 3. The CDR3 sequence is 15 residues long. Looked up from germline, CDR1 is LNHDA and CDR2 is SQIVND (reference sequence).

This clonotype was recorded a few times. The chain couples TRBV3-1 to TRBJ2-6, with D hard to call. Trimming left V 4 bases short and J 1 base short, with 8 bases between. CDR1 is LGHDT and CDR2 is YNNKEL in the germline V gene (reference sequence). The CDR3 has 15 residues. The CDR3 DNA is TGTGCCAGCAGCCTTTGGCTTTCTGGGGCCAACGTCCTGACTTTC. It translates to CASSLWLSGANVLTF.

This clonotype was observed at least ten times. The V call is TRBV30, the J call TRBJ2-1; 12 bases agree with TRBD2. V trimming: 2 bases; J trimming: 8 bases; junction bases outside the gene matches: 10. Germline loops: CDR1 GTSNPN, CDR2 SVGIG (reference sequence). This CDR3 comprises 16 residues. DNA of the CDR3: TGTGCCTGGAGTCCAGCTGGACTAGCGGGATTTGATGAGCAGTTCTTC. This encodes CAWSPAGLAGFDEQFF.

This chain uses TRBV6-2 or TRBV6-3 with TRBJ1-2; unclear D gene. V lost 2 bases and J lost 8, with 9 bases in between. This CDR3 is built from 12 residues. Germline CDR1 reads MNHEY; CDR2 reads SVGEGT. The CDR3 DNA reads as TGTGCCAGCAGTTACCCGCCGCCCGGCTACACCTTC. Protein sequence: CASSYPPPGYTF.

This clonotype was picked up a small number of times. V and J are TRBV20-1 and TRBJ1-3, with D maybe TRBD1 (5 bases). The CDR3 covers 14 residues. Germline loops: CDR1 DFQATT, CDR2 SNEGSKA (reference sequence). V lost 3 bases, J lost 2 bases, and 11 bases lay in between. The CDR3 region is CSASAGTAGNTIYF. CDR3 DNA sequence: TGCAGTGCTAGCGCAGGGACGGCTGGAAACACCATATATTTT.

V usage is TRBV5-1 and J usage is TRBJ1-4; D possibly corresponds to TRBD1 (5 bases). CDR1 is SGHRS, CDR2 YFSETQ, per germline. The CDR3 loop spans 14 amino acids. The V gene lost 6 bases and the J gene lost 6 bases, with 15 bases spanning the gap. CDR3 DNA: TGCGCCAGCACCGTCGGGGTGGGGGATGAAAAACTGTTTTTT. Translation gives CASTVGVGDEKLFF.

Worth noting for this clonotype: A much larger clone lies one base from this, so it may be a read error. This rearrangement joins TRBV28 to TRBJ1-1, with a tentative D call TRBD1 (5 bases). The CDR3 is made up of 15 amino acids. Between the trimmed V and J ends, which lost 6 bases and 0 bases, there was a span of 14 bases. Germline assignment: CDR1 MDHEN and CDR2 SYDVKM. CDR3 coding DNA: TGTGCCAGCAGGCCCTGGGACGGAATGAACACTGAAGCTTTCTTT. It translates to CASRPWDGMNTEAFF. The full variable domain, its missing parts supplied by reference TRBV28 and TRBJ1-1, is DVKVTQSSRYLVKRTGEKVFLECVQDMDHENMFWYRQDPGLGLRLIYFSYDVKMKEKGDIPEGYSVSREKKERFSLILESASTNQTSMYLCASRPWDGMNTEAFFGQGTRLTVV.

CDR3 DNA sequence: TGCGCCAGCAGCTGGAGGGACGCCAACAATTCACCCCTCCACTTT. It is translated as CASSWRDANNSPLHF. The chain uses TRBV5-1 and TRBJ1-6; D might be TRBD1 (5 bases). CDR1 and CDR2 from the germline V gene are SGHRS and YFSETQ. This CDR3 contains 15 residues. Trimming removed 3 bases from V and 7 bases from J, with 14 bases in between.

This CDR3 reads CSATDRARDGYTF. The DNA for the CDR3 is TGCAGTGCTACCGACAGGGCGCGAGATGGCTACACCTTC. The chain has TRBV20-1 and TRBJ1-2; TRBD1 matches at 7 bases. Germline V lookup: CDR1 DFQATT, CDR2 SNEGSKA (reference sequence). There are 13 residues in the CDR3. V dropped 4 bases and J dropped 6; count of bases not matched to a gene: 8.

This clonotype was counted many times. The chain has TRBV2 and TRBJ2-7; the D gene is possibly TRBD1 (6 bases). V was clipped by 4 bases and J by 1 base, with 11 bases between them. The V gene's germline CDR1 is SNHLY and CDR2 FYNNEI. The CDR3 is 14 residues long. The CDR3 DNA reads TGTGCCAGCAGTGGTCGGACAGTATCCTACGAGCAGTACTTC. It encodes CASSGRTVSYEQYF.

This clonotype was seen many times. The chain joins TRBV2 to TRBJ1-4, with D maybe TRBD1 (6 bases). The V gene lost 5 bases and the J gene lost 10 bases, with 20 bases spanning the gap. CDR1 and CDR2 from the germline V gene are SNHLY and FYNNEI. This CDR3 comprises 15 residues. CDR3: CASSPSGSQGGKLFF. The CDR3 bases are TGTGCCAGCAGTCCCTCGGGCAGCCAAGGGGGAAAACTGTTTTTT.

The sample holds many counts of this clonotype. V is TRBV10-3 and J is TRBJ2-6, with TRBD2 identical over 7 bases. The CDR3 is made up of 15 amino acids. With V trimmed by 3 bases and J by 2 bases, 1 base remained unmatched. Germline CDR1 reads ENHRY; CDR2 reads SYGVKD. The CDR3 protein is CAISDRGAGANVLTF. CDR3 DNA sequence: TGTGCCATCAGTGATCGGGGGGCTGGGGCCAACGTCCTGACTTTC.

The chain is built from TRBV6-2 or TRBV6-3 and TRBJ1-3; D perhaps matches TRBD1 (5 bases). The CDR3 sequence is 17 residues long. Trimming took 4 bases from V and 1 from J, leaving 17 bases between them. Germline CDR1 is MNHEY and CDR2 is SVGEGT. CDR3: CASSLTGSRGSGNTIYF. The CDR3 DNA follows: TGTGCCAGCAGTTTAACGGGATCCCGGGGGTCTGGAAACACCATATATTTT.

The table lists this clonotype with many counts. This chain connects TRBV18 to TRBJ2-2; unclear D gene. CDR1 and CDR2 from the germline V gene are KGHSH and LQKENI. V lost 1 base and J 2 bases, leaving 8 bases between the germline ends. The length of the CDR3 is 15 residues. In nucleotides, the CDR3 is TGTGCCAGCTCACCACGGGCGGCTAACACCGGGGAGCTGTTTTTT. It translates to CASSPRAANTGELFF.

This chain joins TRBV28 and TRBJ2-5; D possibly corresponds to TRBD1 (6 bases). Germline CDR1 is MDHEN and CDR2 is SYDVKM. Deletions cut 6 bases from V and 6 bases from J, with 20 bases between. The CDR3 consists of 15 residues. The CDR3 here is CASSPPPGVGKTQYF. The CDR3 DNA reads TGTGCCAGCAGCCCACCCCCAGGGGTTGGGAAGACCCAGTACTTC.

This clonotype was counted many times. This chain uses TRBV6-1 with TRBJ2-7, with 15 positions matching TRBD2. This CDR3 spans 14 amino acids. V was pared by 8 bases and J by 3 bases, with 2 bases of the junction left unmatched. The germline V gene has CDR1 MNHNS and CDR2 SASEGT. CDR3 loop: CASGLAGGGYEQYF. In DNA, the CDR3 is TGTGCCAGCGGACTAGCGGGAGGGGGCTACGAGCAGTACTTC.

A single count supports this clonotype. The CDR3 nucleotides read TGTGCCAGCAAGCGACTAGCGGCCATCAATGAGCAGTTCTTC. Translated: CASKRLAAINEQFF. The chain combines TRBV11-2 with TRBJ2-1; TRBD2 aligns across 9 bases. CDR1 and CDR2 from the germline V gene are SGHAT and FQNNGV. The CDR3 extends over 14 amino acids. V dropped 7 bases and J dropped 6; count of bases not matched to a gene: 7.

This clonotype was observed at least ten times. CDR3 nucleotide sequence: TGTGCCAGCAGTGAACCCCGGACGGGTTCCTACGAGCAGTACTTC. The encoded protein is CASSEPRTGSYEQYF. The chain employs TRBV6-1 and TRBJ2-7; D gene unclear. Germline CDR1 and CDR2: MNHNS and SASEGT. CDR3 size: 15 residues. V gave up 2 bases and J gave up 1 base, with 12 bases separating them.

This clonotype was detected only once. The gene calls are TRBV29-1 and TRBJ2-7, with D possibly TRBD1 on 5 matching bases. Trimming took off 4 bases at V and 5 bases at J, with 21 bases between the two ends. CDR1 is SQVTM and CDR2 is ANQGSEA in the germline V gene. The CDR3 is 15 amino acids. CDR3 protein: CSVVLMGPTVDEQYF. The CDR3 DNA follows: TGCAGCGTTGTGCTCATGGGGCCAACCGTGGACGAGCAGTACTTC.

This clonotype turned up a few times. This chain links TRBV28 with TRBJ2-1, with TRBD2 identical over 10 bases. Germline CDR1 MDHEN, CDR2 SYDVKM. The V segment lost 3 bases and the J segment 4 bases; nucleotides outside the gene matches: 3. This CDR3 region has 15 residues. The CDR3 loop reads CASSLRTSGYNEQFF. The CDR3 DNA follows: TGTGCCAGCAGTTTGAGGACTAGCGGATACAATGAGCAGTTCTTC.

This chain joins TRBV27 and TRBJ2-2; D is perhaps TRBD2 (7 bases). This CDR3 comprises 15 residues. Trimming removed 6 bases at V and 4 bases at J, with 15 bases between. The germline V gene encodes CDR1 MNHEY and CDR2 SMNVEV (reference sequence). The CDR3 region is CASRRGGLGTGELFF. The CDR3 DNA is TGTGCCAGCAGGAGGGGGGGGCTAGGCACCGGGGAGCTGTTTTTT.

This clonotype showed up just a few times. CDR3 region: CASSLSEYGELFF. CDR3 DNA: TGTGCCAGCAGCTTATCCGAGTACGGGGAGCTGTTTTTT. The rearrangement joins TRBV7-3 to TRBJ2-2; the D is unclear. Trimming shortened V by 2 bases and J by 7 bases, and 8 bases separated the two germline ends. There are 13 residues in the CDR3. From germline, CDR1 is SGHTA and CDR2 FQGTGA.